This T cell receptor beta chain came from a study of glioma-infiltrating T cells. Study-wide results and caveats: Signature shared blood CDR3 motifs were enriched in low-divergence and depleted in high-divergence patients.

Amplification of TCR alpha and beta CDR3 regions from RNA used iRepertoire nested multiplex PCR. MiXCR, applied by TCRdb to the multiplex PCR reads, yields one record per CDR3 protein. The table shows fewer than 500,000 distinct CDR3 sequences, with roughly two fifths occurring only once. This clonotype showed up just a few times. The antigen is not known. The CDR3 is made up of 13 amino acids. V lost 5 bases to trimming and J lost 7 bases, with 12 bases between them. The gene calls are TRBV12-3 or TRBV12-4 and TRBJ1-5; TRBD1 is a possible D gene (5 bases). The receptor was isolated from a human donor with low-grade glioma or glioblastoma, undergoing nonglioma brain surgery, or in good health (not recorded which). What was sequenced was glioma tissue, nonneoplastic brain tissue, or PBMCs (not recorded which). CDR3 coding DNA: TGTGCCAGCAGTACTACAGGTAACCAGCCCCAGCATTTT. This codes for CASSTTGNQPQHF.